The next 15 T cell receptor beta chains were all read from a single sample in a study of blood T cell repertoires in COVID-19. Sequencing used immunoSEQ multiplex PCR; TCRdb keeps in-frame clones, though not all of them. Of roughly 250,000 clones in the sample, about 88% were seen once. The sequencing sample was made of PBMCs or T cells enriched from blood (not recorded which). These receptors were obtained from a woman between 50 and 59 years old who had recovered from COVID-19.

The DNA for the CDR3 is TGTGCCACCAGCAGAGACAGGGGCAATTCACCCCTCCACTTT. Translation gives CATSRDRGNSPLHF. The chain is built from TRBV15 and TRBJ1-6; tentative D call: TRBD1 (6 bases). Germline loops: CDR1 LNHNV, CDR2 YYDKDF (reference sequence). CDR3 length equals 14 residues. V was pared by 0 bases and J by 7 bases, with 7 bases between.

V gene TRBV12-3 or TRBV12-4 combines with J gene TRBJ2-7; D is undetermined. Trimming took off 3 bases at V and 5 bases at J, with 5 bases between the two ends. There are 11 residues in the CDR3. CDR3 nucleotide sequence: TGTGCCAGCAGTTTGGCGGACGAGCAGTACTTC. This gives the protein CASSLADEQYF.

V is TRBV28 and J is TRBJ1-1; D is ambiguous. V lost 3 bases and J 1 base, leaving 18 bases between the germline ends. This CDR3 has 17 residues. Germline V CDR1 and CDR2: MDHEN, SYDVKM. The CDR3 protein is CASSFGLFGRRNTEAFF. The CDR3 DNA sequence: TGTGCCAGCAGTTTCGGGTTGTTCGGGAGGAGGAACACTGAAGCTTTCTTT.

The rearrangement uses TRBV29-1 and TRBJ2-1; 7 bases match TRBD1. The J segment lost 0 bases and the V segment lost 5 bases, leaving 7 bases of the junction unmatched. Germline V lookup: CDR1 SQVTM, CDR2 ANQGSEA. The length of the CDR3 is 15 residues. CDR3 bases: TGCAGCGTTCCGACAGGGCTCAGCTCCTACAATGAGCAGTTCTTC. Translating it yields CSVPTGLSSYNEQFF.

The chain has TRBV28 and TRBJ1-6; possible D gene TRBD1, 6 bases. CDR3 length equals 14 residues. Between the trimmed V and J ends, which lost 5 bases and 7 bases, there was a span of 12 bases. Germline CDR1 reads MDHEN; CDR2 reads SYDVKM. CDR3 nucleotides: TGTGCCAGCAGTATGAGGACAGACAATTCACCCCTCCACTTT. It is translated as CASSMRTDNSPLHF.

The chain is built from TRBV7-9 and TRBJ1-2; D gene unclear. Germline lookup yields CDR1 SEHNR and CDR2 FQNEAQ (reference sequence). The CDR3 runs to 14 residues. Trimming stripped 7 bases from V and 2 bases from J, with 14 bases between. CDR3 residues: CASTLGGVNYGYTF. The CDR3 DNA follows: TGTGCCAGCACCCTGGGAGGTGTCAACTATGGCTACACCTTC.

The genes are TRBV4-1 and TRBJ1-2; 11 bases fit TRBD1. This CDR3 is built from 16 residues. V lost 2 bases and J lost 3; bases outside the gene matches: 5. Germline values: CDR1 MGHRA, CDR2 YSYEKL. The CDR3 DNA is TGCGCCAGCAGCCAAAGGACAGGGGGCTATGACTATGGCTACACCTTC. This sequence encodes CASSQRTGGYDYGYTF.

In this sample, this clone turned up once. This chain connects TRBV28 to TRBJ1-5; a possible D gene is TRBD1 (6 bases). The CDR3 extends over 15 amino acids. The V end lost 6 bases, the J end lost 9 bases, and 21 bases lay between the germline ends. Germline V gene lookup returns CDR1 MDHEN and CDR2 SYDVKM. The CDR3 nucleotides read TGTGCCAGCAGGCCGGGTGGGGGGGCCTCAGTGCCCCAGCATTTT. This translates into CASRPGGGASVPQHF.

Only a few counts were recorded for this clone. The chain employs TRBV15 and TRBJ1-5; D possibly corresponds to TRBD1 (6 bases). The CDR3 runs 16 residues. V lost 2 bases and J lost 5, with 16 bases in between. Germline V CDR1 and CDR2: LNHNV, YYDKDF (reference sequence). The CDR3 protein is CATSRRNRADHQPQHF. The CDR3 DNA reads as TGTGCCACCAGCAGAAGAAACAGGGCCGACCATCAGCCCCAGCATTTT.

The rearrangement links TRBV19 to TRBJ1-5; 9 positions match TRBD1. The germline V gene has CDR1 LNHDA and CDR2 SQIVND (reference sequence). Germline trimming cut 7 bases from V and 7 bases from J; bases unmatched to any gene: 8. The CDR3 length is 14 residues. CDR3 in DNA: TGTGCCAGTACCTCGGGACAGGGAGGGCAGCCCCAGCATTTT. Translated: CASTSGQGGQPQHF. Complete variable domain (other parts from reference TRBV19 and TRBJ1-5): DGGITQSPKYLFRKEGQNVTLSCEQNLNHDAMYWYRQDPGQGLRLIYYSQIVNDFQKGDIAEGYSVSREKKESFPLTVTSAQKNPTAFYLCASTSGQGGQPQHFGDGTRLSIL.

V is TRBV6-5 and J is TRBJ1-2, with 7 positions matching TRBD1. V trimming: 7 bases; J trimming: 5 bases; junction bases outside the gene matches: 13. Germline lookup yields CDR1 MNHEY and CDR2 SVGAGI. CDR3 length: 15 residues. This chain's CDR3 is CASTVDRAFSYGYTF. The DNA of the CDR3 is TGTGCCAGCACCGTAGACAGGGCCTTCTCTTATGGCTACACCTTC.

The chain recombines TRBV6-1 with TRBJ2-1; 7 nucleotides align to TRBD2. The CDR3 has 15 amino acids. Trimming took 2 bases from V and 3 from J; bases not matched to a gene: 4. CDR1 and CDR2 (germline): MNHNS, SASEGT. CDR3 DNA sequence: TGTGCCAGCAGTGAATCGCTAGCGGTCTACAATGAGCAGTTCTTC. It translates to CASSESLAVYNEQFF.

The chain recombines TRBV19 with TRBJ1-1; a weak D match, TRBD1 (5 bases). The germline gives CDR1 LNHDA, CDR2 SQIVND (reference sequence). The CDR3 spans 14 residues. The V gene lost 6 bases and the J gene lost 4 bases, with 15 bases spanning the gap. The CDR3 DNA reads as TGTGCCAGTAGCCGCAGTCAGGGTACCACTGAAGCTTTCTTT. Its protein product is CASSRSQGTTEAFF.

The rearrangement joins TRBV5-6 to TRBJ2-2, with 10 bases lining up with TRBD2. V lost 0 bases to trimming and J lost 1 base; unmatched junction nucleotides: 3. The CDR3 covers 17 residues. In germline, CDR1 is SGHDT, CDR2 YYEEEE. Written as DNA, the CDR3 is TGTGCCAGCAGCTTGGAGGCTAGCGGGAGGAACACCGGGGAGCTGTTTTTT. Its translation: CASSLEASGRNTGELFF.

The chain recombines TRBV5-1 with TRBJ2-7; the D gene is possibly TRBD2 (5 bases). This CDR3 has 15 residues. CDR1 and CDR2 from the germline V gene are SGHRS and YFSETQ. V was trimmed by 4 bases and J by 2 bases, leaving 16 bases between them. For the CDR3, the DNA is TGCGCCAGCAGCCCTGCCGGGATACTGGCCTACGAGCAGTACTTC. Translating gives CASSPAGILAYEQYF. Full variable domain (missing parts from reference TRBV5-1 and TRBJ2-7): KAGVTQTPRYLIKTRGQQVTLSCSPISGHRSVSWYQQTPGQGLQFLFEYFSETQRNKGNFPGRFSGRQFSNSRSEMNVSTLELGDSALYLCASSPAGILAYEQYFGPGTRLTVT.